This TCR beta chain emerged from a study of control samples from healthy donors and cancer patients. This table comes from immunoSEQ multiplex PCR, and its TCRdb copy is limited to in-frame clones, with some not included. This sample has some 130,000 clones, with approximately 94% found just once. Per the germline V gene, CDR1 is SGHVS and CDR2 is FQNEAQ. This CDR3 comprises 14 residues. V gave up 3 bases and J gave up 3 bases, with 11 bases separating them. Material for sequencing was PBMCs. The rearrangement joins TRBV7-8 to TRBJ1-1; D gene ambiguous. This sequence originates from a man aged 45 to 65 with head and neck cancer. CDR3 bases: TGTGCCAGCAGCTTCGGTCGAAGGCACACTGAAGCTTTCTTT. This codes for CASSFGRRHTEAFF. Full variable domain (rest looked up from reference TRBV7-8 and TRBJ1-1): GAGVSQSPRYKVAKRGQDVALRCDPISGHVSLFWYQQALGQGPEFLTYFQNEAQLDKSGLPSDRFFAERPEGSVSTLKIQRTQQEDSAVYLCASSFGRRHTEAFFGQGTRLTVV.